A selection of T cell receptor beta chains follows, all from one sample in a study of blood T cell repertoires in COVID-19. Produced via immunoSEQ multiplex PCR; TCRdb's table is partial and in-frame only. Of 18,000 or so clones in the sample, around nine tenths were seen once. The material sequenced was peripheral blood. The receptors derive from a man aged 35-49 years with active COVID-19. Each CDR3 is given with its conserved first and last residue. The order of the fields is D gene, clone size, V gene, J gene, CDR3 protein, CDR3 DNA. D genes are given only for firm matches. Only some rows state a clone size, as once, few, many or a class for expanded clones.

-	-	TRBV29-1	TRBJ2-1	CSVEKGWGQFF	TGCAGCGTTGAAAAGGGGTGGGGGCAGTTCTTC
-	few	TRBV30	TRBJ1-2	CAWSTPGVFYGYTF	TGTGCCTGGAGTACCCCCGGGGTGTTTTATGGCTACACCTTC
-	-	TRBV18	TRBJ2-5	CASSPFYQETQYF	TGTGCCAGCTCCCCTTTTTATCAAGAGACCCAGTACTTC
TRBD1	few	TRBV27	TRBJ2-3	CASSDRGPGDTQYF	TGTGCCAGCAGCGACAGGGGGCCTGGAGATACGCAGTATTTT
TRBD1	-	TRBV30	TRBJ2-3	CAWNKGGRVGPDTQYF	TGTGCCTGGAACAAAGGGGGCAGGGTTGGCCCAGATACGCAGTATTTT
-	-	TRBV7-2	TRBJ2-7	CASSLEAVHWAYEQYF	TGTGCCAGCAGCTTAGAAGCGGTCCACTGGGCCTACGAGCAGTACTTC
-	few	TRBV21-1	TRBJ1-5	CASSKDRLYSNQPQHF	TGTGCCAGCAGCAAGGACAGGCTTTATAGCAATCAGCCCCAGCATTTT
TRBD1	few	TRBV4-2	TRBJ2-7	CASSQVYTGGYEQYF	TGTGCCAGCAGCCAAGTTTACACAGGGGGCTACGAGCAGTACTTC
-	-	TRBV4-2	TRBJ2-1	CASSPGFYEQFF	TGTGCCAGCAGCCCCGGGTTCTATGAGCAGTTCTTC
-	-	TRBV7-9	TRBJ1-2	CASSLDWQDIDYGYTF	TGTGCCAGCAGCTTAGATTGGCAGGATATCGACTATGGCTACACCTTC
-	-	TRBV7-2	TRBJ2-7	CASSLGRAQGRWNEQYF	TGTGCCAGCAGCTTAGGGAGGGCACAGGGGAGGTGGAACGAGCAGTACTTC
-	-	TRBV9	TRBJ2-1	CASSGNQEAYKVEQFF	TGTGCCAGCAGCGGTAACCAAGAGGCGTACAAGGTTGAGCAGTTCTTC
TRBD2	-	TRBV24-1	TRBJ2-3	CATSDPTSGRADTQYF	TGTGCCACCAGTGATCCAACTAGCGGGAGGGCAGATACGCAGTATTTT
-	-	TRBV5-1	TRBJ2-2	CASSLTANTGELFF	TGCGCCAGCAGCTTGACAGCAAACACCGGGGAGCTGTTTTTT
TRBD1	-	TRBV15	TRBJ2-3	CATNRGEADTQYF	TGTGCCACGAACAGGGGTGAGGCAGATACGCAGTATTTT
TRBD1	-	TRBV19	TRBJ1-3	CASSALNRGPSGNTIYF	TGTGCCAGTAGTGCCCTAAACAGGGGCCCCTCTGGAAACACCATATATTTT
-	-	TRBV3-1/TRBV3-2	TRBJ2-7	CASSPYRDPTKQYF	TGTGCCAGCAGCCCTTACAGGGACCCTACGAAGCAGTACTTC
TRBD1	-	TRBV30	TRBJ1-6	CAWTTGNNSPLHF	TGTGCCTGGACGACAGGGAATAATTCACCCCTCCACTTT
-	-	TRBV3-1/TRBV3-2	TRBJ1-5	CASSQRFGNQPQHF	TGTGCCAGCAGCCAACGGTTTGGCAATCAGCCCCAGCATTTT
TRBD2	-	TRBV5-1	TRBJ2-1	CASSLTSGTSGSNEQFF	TGCGCCAGCAGTCTAACCTCCGGGACTAGCGGGAGCAATGAGCAGTTCTTC